This T cell receptor (beta chain) was captured by sequencing in a study of beta chain features in type 1 diabetes (dated by TCRdb to the late 2010s). In terms of the full investigation: Mean age, gender distribution, total cell number and subset yield did not differ between patients and healthy donors. The study compared TCRB repertoires of sorted circulating CD4+ T cell subsets between recently diagnosed type 1 diabetes patients and matched healthy donors. Across all samples, approximately 100 million sorted cells were examined, and cell number per subset correlated strongly with RNA yield. Regulatory and stem cell-like memory subsets were isolated from only 8 patients and roughly eight healthy donors, whereas naive and central memory subsets came from all 30 or so donors.

The CDR3 has 16 amino acids, counting the end cysteine and phenylalanine. This entry keeps only the CDR3 DNA: 48 bases, framed from base 1. CDR1 SGHRS and CDR2 YFSETQ were looked up in the germline V gene. The germline ends are 13 bases apart after V is trimmed by 1 base and J by 1 base. Remarks on this clone: This clone's antigen is unknown. No qualities accompany the bases; no much larger clone lies one base away.

What the research found in general, with its limitations: Fewer insertions and more nucleotide deletions at VDJ recombination sites were observed in patients with type 1 diabetes, implying thymic rearrangement abnormalities. Naive, central memory and regulatory TCRB repertoires appeared more similar among patients than among healthy donors. Only small numbers of individuals were included in the HLA sub-analyses, which left unresolved whether HLA type had any influence on TCRB rearrangement. Type 1 diabetes patients showed a moderate but significant shortening of TCRB CDR3 length in all four CD4+ subsets. Because cDNA was sequenced instead of genomic DNA, highly expressing activated cells could be over-represented, though the groups showed no difference in activation or CD3 levels. Shorter templates might have been favored by PCR, but patient and control samples were amplified and corrected together, so both groups would have been affected equally by any skew.

Each donor gave one peripheral blood draw, approximately 110 mL on average, collected into heparinised tubes. A BD FACSAria II and a panel including CD45RO, CCR7, CD25, CD127, CD95 and CD27 were used to sort naive, central memory, regulatory and stem cell-like memory CD4+ T cells. All sorted populations exceeded 95% purity. PBMCs were isolated right away by Lymphoprep density gradient centrifugation and were stained directly, without culture. So that batch effects would be minimized, each experiment stained and sorted samples in pairs, pairing one healthy donor with one patient. All of the isolated RNA was reverse transcribed with the High Capacity cDNA Reverse Transcription Kit, so expressed TCRB transcripts were sequenced. Stem cell-like memory T cell samples underwent survey-depth immunoSEQ sequencing, averaging about 1 million total reads per sample. Sorted cells were lysed in RLT buffer, and RNA was extracted using DNase-treated RNeasy Micro or Mini kits according to cell number. Each cell subset was processed on its own to prevent cross-contamination, while patient and healthy donor samples were processed together. TCRB sequences were amplified from cDNA with the immunoSEQ multiplex PCR, producing 87-bp fragments spanning the CDR3 region. Sequencing of the amplicons was performed on the Illumina HiSeq platform. The paper's processing steps were these. Synthetic template baselines were used to correct PCR bias computationally, reads within Hamming distance 2 were collapsed, and singletons that could not be merged were discarded. Reads were aligned against IMGT to assign V, D and J genes, CDR3 length and insertions or deletions at six rearrangement sites. Within each subset, clonotype counts were normalized to sorted cell number, and only after that were true diversity and Gini coefficients computed with the tcR R package. Repertoire sharing was quantified using the overlap coefficient calculated on TCRB nucleotide sequences. TCRdb limited this immuneACCESS table to in-frame rearrangements with V and J called. A share of clones is missing; checked studies link under half to unresolved V genes, and the rest is unexplained. For V, J and clone size, that table is used; D and trimming come from the DNA. The table for this sample lists around 50,000 clones; around 45% of them were counted only once. In total, the top ten clones hold 0.1% to 0.15% of the sample.

The receptor chain draws on TRBV5-1 and TRBJ2-3; a tentative D call is TRBD2 (6 bases match). Sequencing was performed on stem cell memory CD4+ T cells from blood. In light of the paper, this sample's cell subset or site label describes: stem cell-like memory CD4+ T cells. The sequence was obtained from a man aged 30 to 45 with type 1 diabetes. The CDR3 region: CASSLLISGGTDTQYF. The DNA sequence reads TGCGCCAGCAGCTTGTTGATTAGCGGAGGCACAGATACGCAGTATTTT.